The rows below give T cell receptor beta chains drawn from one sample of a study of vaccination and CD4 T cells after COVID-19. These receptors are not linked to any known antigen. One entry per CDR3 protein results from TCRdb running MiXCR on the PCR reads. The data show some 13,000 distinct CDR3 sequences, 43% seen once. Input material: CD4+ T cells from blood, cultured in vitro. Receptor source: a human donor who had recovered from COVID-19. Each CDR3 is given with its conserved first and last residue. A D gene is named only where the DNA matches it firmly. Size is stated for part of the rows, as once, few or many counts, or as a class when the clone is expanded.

CASSSWTLKFSYEQYF TGTGCCAGCAGCTCTTGGACCCTAAAATTCTCCTACGAGCAGTACTTC - TRBV2 - TRBJ2-7
CASSSREGTDTQYF TGCGCCAGCAGCTCAAGGGAAGGTACAGATACGCAGTATTTT - TRBV5-1 - TRBJ2-3
CASSGEGLRVFIGELFF TGTGCCAGCAGCGGGGAGGGGTTACGTGTTTTTATCGGGGAGCTGTTTTTT - TRBV12-3/TRBV12-4 TRBD2 TRBJ2-2
CASSYGTAGGRAGLHF TGTGCCAGCAGTTACGGGACAGCGGGGGGTCGGGCCGGCCTCCACTTT - TRBV6-5 TRBD1 TRBJ1-6
CASSPNGGRQSYEQYF TGTGCCAGCAGCCCCAATGGGGGTAGGCAGTCCTACGAGCAGTACTTC - TRBV11-3 - TRBJ2-7
CASSSGWSSEKLFF TGTGCCAGCAGCTCGGGATGGTCTAGTGAAAAACTGTTTTTT few TRBV5-8 - TRBJ1-4
CSARDWNRRMNTEAFF TGCAGTGCTAGAGATTGGAATCGGCGGATGAACACTGAAGCTTTCTTT - TRBV20-1 - TRBJ1-1
CASSGGQGREQNTEAFF TGTGCCAGCAGCGGAGGACAGGGCCGGGAGCAGAACACTGAAGCTTTCTTT - TRBV7-9 TRBD1 TRBJ1-1
CASSQGQGARETEAFF TGCGCCAGCAGCCAGGGACAGGGGGCGCGAGAAACTGAAGCTTTCTTT once TRBV4-1 TRBD1 TRBJ1-1
CASSYSTGRTYEQYF TGTGCCAGCAGTTACTCGACGGGACGAACCTACGAGCAGTACTTC - TRBV6-2/TRBV6-3 - TRBJ2-7
CASSPRGLFGYTF TGTGCCAGCAGTCCCCGGGGACTTTTCGGCTACACCTTC - TRBV27 - TRBJ1-2
CASSLDPGGEQFF TGTGCCAGCAGCTTAGACCCCGGAGGTGAGCAGTTCTTC - TRBV11-3 - TRBJ2-1
CASRNRDFSSGNTIYF TGTGCCAGTAGAAACAGGGATTTTAGCTCTGGAAACACCATATATTTT - TRBV19 - TRBJ1-3
CAWSVFAGGAYNEQFF TGTGCCTGGAGTGTATTTGCGGGGGGGGCCTACAATGAGCAGTTCTTC - TRBV30 TRBD2 TRBJ2-1
CSVRAGGVTYNEQFF TGCAGTGTCAGGGCCGGGGGCGTGACCTACAATGAGCAGTTCTTC - TRBV20-1 - TRBJ2-1
CSGWQPNYGYTF TGCAGCGGGTGGCAGCCTAACTATGGCTACACCTTC - TRBV29-1 - TRBJ1-2
CASSEGQFRGYTF TGTGCCAGCAGTGAGGGACAGTTCCGTGGCTACACCTTC - TRBV2 TRBD1 TRBJ1-2
CASTTTTNTGELFF TGTGCCAGCACAACGACAACGAACACCGGGGAGCTGTTTTTT - TRBV2 - TRBJ2-2
CASSPTYQGRKRNTIYF TGTGCCAGCAGCCCCACTTATCAGGGGAGAAAGAGAAACACCATATATTTT - TRBV7-4 - TRBJ1-3
CASSEHRGPNSPLHF TGTGCCAGCAGTGAACACAGGGGCCCCAATTCACCCCTCCACTTT - TRBV2 TRBD1 TRBJ1-6
CSARGDTGSNQPQHF TGCAGTGCTAGAGGGGACACGGGGAGCAATCAGCCCCAGCATTTT - TRBV20-1 - TRBJ1-5
CASSLGALAGGNEQFF TGTGCCAGCAGCTTGGGAGCTCTAGCGGGGGGTAATGAGCAGTTCTTC - TRBV11-3 TRBD2 TRBJ2-1
CATSRGVQSGNIQYF TGTGCCACCAGCAGAGGGGTCCAGTCGGGAAACATTCAGTACTTC few TRBV15 - TRBJ2-4
CASSLWGGSTDTQYF TGTGCCAGCAGCTTGTGGGGGGGAAGCACAGATACGCAGTATTTT - TRBV5-6 TRBD2 TRBJ2-3
CASTFDRGDGYTF TGTGCCAGCACCTTTGACAGGGGGGACGGCTACACCTTC few TRBV6-1 TRBD1 TRBJ1-2
CASSRKWLALSNTGELFF TGTGCCAGCAGTCGTAAATGGCTAGCGCTTTCGAACACCGGGGAGCTGTTTTTT few TRBV2 - TRBJ2-2
CASRATWNTGELFF TGTGCCAGCAGGGCTACTTGGAACACCGGGGAGCTGTTTTTT - TRBV12-3/TRBV12-4 - TRBJ2-2
CASSSYQFGLAGTSTDTQYF TGTGCCAGCAGTTCGTACCAATTCGGACTAGCGGGGACCAGCACAGATACGCAGTATTTT - TRBV28 TRBD2 TRBJ2-3
CASSAFAGGGVGNTIYF TGTGCCAGCAGTGCCTTCGCAGGGGGCGGAGTGGGAAACACCATATATTTT - TRBV5-6 TRBD1 TRBJ1-3
CASTSGGLYNEQFF TGTGCCAGCACTAGCGGGGGCCTTTACAATGAGCAGTTCTTC - TRBV27 TRBD2 TRBJ2-1
CASSQVGSAAGYTF TGTGCCAGCAGCCAAGTGGGGTCCGCGGCTGGCTACACCTTC - TRBV3-1 - TRBJ1-2
CASSYSWGSKNIQYF TGTGCCAGCAGTTACTCGTGGGGGTCCAAAAACATTCAGTACTTC - TRBV6-5 - TRBJ2-4
CASSLGERLRNEKLFF TGTGCCAGCAGCTTGGGGGAACGCCTAAGGAATGAAAAACTGTTTTTT - TRBV5-6 - TRBJ1-4
CSARDRDRGFDEQYF TGCAGTGCTAGAGATCGGGACAGGGGTTTCGACGAGCAGTACTTC few TRBV20-1 TRBD1 TRBJ2-7
CASSLGLENTEAFF TGTGCCAGCAGTTTAGGGCTGGAGAACACTGAAGCTTTCTTT - TRBV12-3/TRBV12-4 - TRBJ1-1
CATSAAGSTDTQYF TGTGCCACCAGTGCAGCAGGGAGCACAGATACGCAGTATTTT - TRBV24-1 - TRBJ2-3
CASSLRAYTEAFF TGTGCCAGCAGTTTAAGGGCCTACACTGAAGCTTTCTTT - TRBV12-3/TRBV12-4 - TRBJ1-1
CASSSTGRAGSYEQYF TGTGCCAGCAGTAGCACGGGGCGCGCTGGATCCTACGAGCAGTACTTC - TRBV12-3/TRBV12-4 - TRBJ2-7
CASGHTGQVLRGYTF TGTGCTAGTGGTCATACGGGACAGGTTCTGAGAGGCTACACCTTC - TRBV12-5 TRBD1 TRBJ1-2
CASSSRDRVYNEQFF TGTGCCAGTAGTTCCCGGGACAGGGTCTACAATGAGCAGTTCTTC - TRBV19 TRBD1 TRBJ2-1
CASSLVQYNSPLHF TGCGCCAGCAGCTTGGTACAGTATAATTCACCCCTCCACTTT - TRBV5-1 - TRBJ1-6
CASSLAVVRRDYGYTF TGTGCCAGCAGCTTAGCAGTGGTCCGCAGGGACTATGGCTACACCTTC - TRBV7-2 - TRBJ1-2
CSATGRGGGYEQYF TGCAGTGCTACGGGGCGCGGGGGAGGCTACGAGCAGTACTTC few TRBV20-1 TRBD2 TRBJ2-7
CASGFGTGNTIYF TGTGCTAGTGGTTTTGGGACTGGAAACACCATATATTTT few TRBV12-5 - TRBJ1-3
CASSVQGYVTDTQYF TGTGCCAGCAGTGTTCAGGGGTACGTCACAGATACGCAGTATTTT - TRBV6-1 - TRBJ2-3
CSAPGGTRRVNEKLFF TGCAGTGCACCGGGGGGCACGAGAAGAGTTAATGAAAAACTGTTTTTT - TRBV20-1 - TRBJ1-4
CACLSDGPREQYF TGTGCCTGCCTGAGCGACGGACCCCGGGAGCAGTACTTC - TRBV6-1 - TRBJ2-7
CASSQSRDGNTEAFF TGTGCCAGCAGCCAAAGCAGAGACGGGAACACTGAAGCTTTCTTT - TRBV14 - TRBJ1-1
CASSIDHDRAYTEAFF TGTGCCAGTAGTATAGACCACGACAGGGCCTACACTGAAGCTTTCTTT few TRBV19 TRBD1 TRBJ1-1
CASSQERSTGLAGVETQYF TGCGCCAGCAGCCAAGAAAGGTCGACGGGACTAGCGGGGGTGGAGACCCAGTACTTC - TRBV4-1 TRBD2 TRBJ2-5
CAALTQHF TGTGCCGCCTTGACCCAGCATTTT - TRBV6-2/TRBV6-3 - TRBJ1-5
CASSLASRRGTEAFF TGTGCCAGCAGCTTAGCGAGCAGGAGGGGCACTGAAGCTTTCTTT - TRBV7-2 - TRBJ1-1
CASRIDRGADTQYF TGTGCCAGCAGAATCGACAGGGGCGCAGATACGCAGTATTTT - TRBV11-3 TRBD1 TRBJ2-3
CACSRAGEQYF TGTGCCTGCTCCCGGGCGGGCGAGCAGTACTTC once TRBV30 - TRBJ2-7
CASSLAIGNQPQHF TGTGCCAGCAGCTTAGCCATAGGCAATCAGCCCCAGCATTTT - TRBV7-6 - TRBJ1-5